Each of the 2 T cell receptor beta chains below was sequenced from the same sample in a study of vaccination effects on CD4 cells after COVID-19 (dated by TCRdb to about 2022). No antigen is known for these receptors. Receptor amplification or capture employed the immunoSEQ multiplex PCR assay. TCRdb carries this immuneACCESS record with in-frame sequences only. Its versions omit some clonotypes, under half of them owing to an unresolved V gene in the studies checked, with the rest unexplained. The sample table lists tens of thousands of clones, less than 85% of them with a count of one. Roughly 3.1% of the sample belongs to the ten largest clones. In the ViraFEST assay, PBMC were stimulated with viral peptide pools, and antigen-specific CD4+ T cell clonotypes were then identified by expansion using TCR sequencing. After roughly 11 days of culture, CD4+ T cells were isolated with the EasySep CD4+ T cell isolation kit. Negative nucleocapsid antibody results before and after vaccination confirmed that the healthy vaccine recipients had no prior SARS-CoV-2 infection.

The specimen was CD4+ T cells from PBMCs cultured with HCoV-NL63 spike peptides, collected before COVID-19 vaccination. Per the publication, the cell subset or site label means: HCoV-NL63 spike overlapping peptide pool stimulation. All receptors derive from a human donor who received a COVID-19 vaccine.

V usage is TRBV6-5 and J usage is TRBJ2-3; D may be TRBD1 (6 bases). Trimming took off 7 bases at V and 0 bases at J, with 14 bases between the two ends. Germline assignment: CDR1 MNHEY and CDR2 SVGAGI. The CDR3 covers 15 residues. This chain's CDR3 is CASITGQLSTDTQYF. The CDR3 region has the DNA TGTGCCAGCATCACCGGACAGCTTAGCACAGATACGCAGTATTTT.

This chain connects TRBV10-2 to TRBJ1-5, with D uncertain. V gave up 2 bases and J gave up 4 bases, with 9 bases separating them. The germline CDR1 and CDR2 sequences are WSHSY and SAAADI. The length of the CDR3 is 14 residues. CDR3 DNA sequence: TGCGCCAGCAGTGAGGCCGGGCTGAATCAGCCCCAGCATTTT. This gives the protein CASSEAGLNQPQHF.